Below are 20 T cell receptor beta chains sequenced from a single sample in a study of cytomegalovirus exposure and HLA in healthy donors. 60 Vbeta and 13 Jbeta primers were used in PCR. Only in-frame clones appear in the TCRdb table, and some are missing; sequencing was by immunoSEQ multiplex PCR. The data hold about 150,000 clones, with nearly 85% observed a single time. Specimen: PBMCs. The receptors originated from a male donor in good health and CMV-seronegative.

This chain joins TRBV11-2 and TRBJ2-2; a weak D match, TRBD1 (5 bases). Germline V lookup: CDR1 SGHAT, CDR2 FQNNGV. This CDR3 comprises 14 residues. The V gene lost 0 bases and the J gene lost 4 bases, with 6 bases spanning the gap. CDR3 coding DNA: TGTGCCAGCAGCTTAGACAGGGCCACCGGGGAGCTGTTTTTT. It translates to CASSLDRATGELFF.

The V call is TRBV18, the J call TRBJ1-2; 8 bases line up with TRBD1. The V segment lost 3 bases and the J segment 12 bases; nucleotides outside the gene matches: 12. Germline values: CDR1 KGHSH, CDR2 LQKENI. The CDR3 is 14 residues long. The CDR3 spells CASSPPGQGVQHTF. In DNA, the CDR3 is TGTGCCAGCTCACCCCCAGGACAGGGTGTCCAACACACCTTC.

V is TRBV6-4 and J is TRBJ2-2, with D maybe TRBD2 (6 bases). Trimming took off 4 bases at V and 0 bases at J, with 6 bases between the two ends. Germline V gene data show CDR1 as MRHNA and CDR2 as SNTAGT. The CDR3 runs 14 residues. In nucleotides, the CDR3 is TGTGCCAGCAGTGCGGGGGCGAACACCGGGGAGCTGTTTTTT. Residues: CASSAGANTGELFF.

The chain couples TRBV5-6 to TRBJ1-2; 9 bases align to TRBD1. This CDR3 contains 19 residues. J gave up 9 bases and V 0 bases, and 21 bases lay outside the gene matches. Germline CDR1 reads SGHDT; CDR2 reads YYEEEE. The CDR3 region is CASSLVRSRSKGQGLRYTF. In DNA, the CDR3 is TGTGCCAGCAGCTTGGTGCGCTCGCGATCGAAGGGACAGGGTCTACGCTACACCTTC.

This clone was observed once. J is TRBJ2-4 and V is TRBV9; TRBD1 aligns across 9 bases. Germline trimming cut 4 bases from V and 6 bases from J; bases unmatched to any gene: 8. Germline assignment: CDR1 SGDLS and CDR2 YYNGEE. The CDR3 totals 15 residues. The CDR3 sequence is CASSPGGTGINIQYF. CDR3 nucleotide sequence: TGTGCCAGCAGCCCTGGGGGGACAGGGATAAACATTCAGTACTTC.

The chain uses TRBV11-2 and TRBJ1-1; D uncertain. The germline V gene encodes CDR1 SGHAT and CDR2 FQNNGV. V was shortened by 2 bases and J by 11 bases, with 15 bases between the two germline ends. The CDR3 contains 13 residues. CDR3 residues: CASSLNTYFDAFF. The CDR3, as DNA: TGTGCCAGCAGCTTAAATACATATTTTGATGCTTTCTTT. The complete variable domain, with remaining parts taken from reference TRBV11-2 and TRBJ1-1, reads EAGVAQSPRYKIIEKRQSVAFWCNPISGHATLYWYQQILGQGPKLLIQFQNNGVVDDSQLPKDRFSAERLKGVDSTLKIQPAKLEDSAVYLCASSLNTYFDAFFGQGTRLTVV.

The rearrangement uses TRBV4-2 and TRBJ2-2; 10 nucleotides align to TRBD2. J lost 6 bases, V lost 0 bases, and 4 bases had no gene match. Germline V CDR1 and CDR2: LGHNA, YNFKEQ. The length of the CDR3 is 16 residues. As DNA, the CDR3 is TGTGCCAGCAGCCAAGATAGCGGGGGGCTGGCCGGGGAGCTGTTTTTT. This codes for CASSQDSGGLAGELFF.

V gene TRBV15 combines with J gene TRBJ1-2; 8 bases fit TRBD1. Germline V CDR1 and CDR2: LNHNV, YYDKDF (reference sequence). V was clipped by 3 bases and J by 8 bases; unmatched bases: 8. The CDR3 has 14 residues. CDR3 residues: CATSSSSGGLGYTF. In nucleotides, the CDR3 is TGTGCCACCAGCAGTTCCTCAGGGGGCTTGGGCTACACCTTC.

The chain employs TRBV27 and TRBJ1-5; maybe TRBD1 (5 bases). The germline CDR1 and CDR2 sequences are MNHEY and SMNVEV (reference sequence). The CDR3 covers 15 residues. V lost 6 bases and J lost 6, with 18 bases in between. CDR3 nucleotides: TGTGCCAGCAGCAGTTACCTAGTCCAGGGTCAGCCCCAGCATTTT. Protein product: CASSSYLVQGQPQHF.

The CDR3, as DNA: TGTGCCAGCAGCTGGCTATATGGACAGGCCACCGGGGAGCTGTTTTTT. Its translation: CASSWLYGQATGELFF. This chain connects TRBV7-2 to TRBJ2-2; 7 bases are a match to TRBD1. The CDR3 has 16 residues. V was clipped by 4 bases and J by 4 bases; unmatched bases: 9. Germline CDR1 is SGHTA and CDR2 is FQGNSA.

The V and J genes are TRBV9 and TRBJ2-3; D may be TRBD1 (5 bases). This CDR3 spans 15 amino acids. The V gene's germline CDR1 is SGDLS and CDR2 YYNGEE. V lost 0 bases, J lost 6 bases, and 14 bases lay in between. CDR3 residues: CASSVESGPPDTQYF. CDR3 coding DNA: TGTGCCAGCAGCGTAGAATCAGGGCCCCCCGATACGCAGTATTTT.

The rearrangement uses TRBV15 and TRBJ1-5; D is ambiguous. Trimming took off 2 bases at V and 0 bases at J, with 17 bases between the two ends. The CDR3 has 18 amino acids. Germline CDR1 reads LNHNV; CDR2 reads YYDKDF (reference sequence). The CDR3: CATSRFQWSESSNQPQHF. In nucleotides, the CDR3 is TGTGCCACCAGCAGATTCCAGTGGAGTGAAAGTAGCAATCAGCCCCAGCATTTT.

This clone was observed once. This chain uses TRBV6-5 with TRBJ2-7, with D perhaps TRBD2 (5 bases). Germline CDR1 MNHEY, CDR2 SVGAGI. Trimming took off 5 bases at V and 2 bases at J, with 13 bases between the two ends. The CDR3 consists of 14 residues. The CDR3 spells CASSQGLAAYEQYF. DNA of the CDR3: TGTGCCAGCAGTCAAGGGCTAGCCGCCTACGAGCAGTACTTC.

The chain combines TRBV27 with TRBJ1-2; 12 bases line up with TRBD1. V lost 7 bases and J lost 5; bases outside the gene matches: 5. Germline V CDR1 and CDR2: MNHEY, SMNVEV (reference sequence). The CDR3 extends over 14 amino acids. CDR3 nucleotides: TGTGCCAGCAAGGGGACAGGGGGCGGGTATGGCTACACCTTC. Its translation: CASKGTGGGYGYTF.

Only a few counts were recorded for this clone. J is TRBJ2-7 and V is TRBV6-5; TRBD1 matches at 7 bases. The CDR3 is 12 residues long. The junction had 2 bases not matched to a gene; V was cut back by 5 bases and J by 4 bases. CDR1 MNHEY and CDR2 SVGAGI come from the germline V gene. CDR3 coding DNA: TGTGCCAGCAGTCCAGGGGGTTACGAGCAGTACTTC. Translated: CASSPGGYEQYF.

The chain couples TRBV27 to TRBJ1-1; no reliable D call. The V and J ends lost 5 bases and 1 base respectively, with 8 bases between them. The CDR3 is 13 amino acids. Germline values: CDR1 MNHEY, CDR2 SMNVEV (reference sequence). The chain's CDR3 is CASSETGNTEAFF. The CDR3 nucleotides read TGTGCCAGCAGTGAGACGGGGAACACTGAAGCTTTCTTT.

The V gene is TRBV7-9, the J gene TRBJ1-1, with a tentative D call TRBD1 (5 bases). CDR1 is SEHNR and CDR2 is FQNEAQ in the germline V gene (reference sequence). V shed 5 bases and J shed 0 bases, with 7 bases lying between them. CDR3 length: 13 residues. CDR3 DNA sequence: TGTGCCAGCAGCCCGACAGTGAACACTGAAGCTTTCTTT. Translation: CASSPTVNTEAFF.

The gene calls are TRBV5-1 and TRBJ1-4; the D gene is possibly TRBD1 (5 bases). V was clipped by 0 bases and J by 8 bases, with 8 bases between them. Germline values: CDR1 SGHRS, CDR2 YFSETQ. The CDR3 extends over 13 amino acids. CDR3 sequence reads: CASSLAGHEKLFF. CDR3 coding DNA: TGCGCCAGCAGCTTGGCAGGGCACGAAAAACTGTTTTTT.

The V call is TRBV5-5, the J call TRBJ2-5; 9 bases are a match to TRBD1. The CDR3 is 14 amino acids. Germline values: CDR1 SGHKS, CDR2 YYEKEE (reference sequence). Germline trimming cut 2 bases from V and 5 bases from J; bases unmatched to any gene: 4. The chain's CDR3 is CASSLQGAGETQYF. CDR3 nucleotides: TGTGCCAGCAGCTTACAGGGGGCGGGGGAGACCCAGTACTTC.

The V and J genes are TRBV5-1 and TRBJ1-1; 9 nucleotides agree with TRBD1. CDR3 length: 12 residues. The germline V gene encodes CDR1 SGHRS and CDR2 YFSETQ. V lost 5 bases to trimming and J lost 6 bases; unmatched junction nucleotides: 2. The CDR3 region has the DNA TGCGCCAGCAGGGACAGGGGAGCTGAAGCTTTCTTT. Protein sequence: CASRDRGAEAFF.